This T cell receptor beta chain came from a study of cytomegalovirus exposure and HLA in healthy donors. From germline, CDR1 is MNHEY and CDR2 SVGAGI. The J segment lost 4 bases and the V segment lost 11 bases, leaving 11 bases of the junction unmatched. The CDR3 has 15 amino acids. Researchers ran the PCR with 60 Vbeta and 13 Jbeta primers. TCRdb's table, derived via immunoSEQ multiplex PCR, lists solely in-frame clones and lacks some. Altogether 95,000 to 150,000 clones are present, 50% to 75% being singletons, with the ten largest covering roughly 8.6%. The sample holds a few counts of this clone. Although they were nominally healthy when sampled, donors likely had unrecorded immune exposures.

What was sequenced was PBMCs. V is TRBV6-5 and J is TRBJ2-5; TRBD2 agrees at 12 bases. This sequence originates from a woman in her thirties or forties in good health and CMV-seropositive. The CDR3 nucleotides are TGTGCCGGGGCGACTAGCGGGGGTCGGGCAGAGACCCAGTACTTC. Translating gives CAGATSGGRAETQYF.